The following is a T cell receptor beta chain sequence with its context. The data belong to a study of OX40 agonist ivuxolimab in advanced cancers. Turning to the study itself: Three patients responded partially, comprising one with hepatocellular carcinoma and two with cutaneous melanoma.

Trimming took 3 bases from V and 4 from J, leaving 13 bases between them. This CDR3 has 14 residues. CDR1 and CDR2 (germline): MGHDK, SYGVNS. Only in-frame clones appear in the TCRdb table, and some are missing; sequencing was by immunoSEQ multiplex PCR. The data hold approximately 70,000 clones, with 86% observed a single time. The sequence was collected from an adult with an advanced solid tumor such as melanoma, head and neck, liver or kidney cancer. Sequenced here: CD4+ or CD8+ T cells sorted from blood, sampled in a trial of the OX40 agonist ivuxolimab. The chain couples TRBV25-1 to TRBJ2-7; D gene uncertain. CDR3 residues: CASSDRRAPYEQYF. The CDR3 DNA follows: TGTGCCAGCAGTGATCGTAGGGCCCCATACGAGCAGTACTTC.